This T cell receptor (beta chain) was captured by sequencing in a study of HIV-infected patients and healthy controls. General study points: CDR3 sharing between individuals was lower in HIV-infected patients than in healthy controls.

V shed 4 bases and J 3 bases; nucleotides not matched to a gene: 6. This CDR3 has 14 amino acids. Germline values: CDR1 SGDLS, CDR2 YYNGEE. There are many counts of this clonotype. Its antigen is as yet unknown. No cell fractionation was done, so the repertoire covers all unsorted peripheral blood T cells. Approximately 500 ng RNA was reverse transcribed with alpha and beta constant-region primers. Each of the alpha and beta chains got its own library through chain-specific third strand synthesis with indices. A 5' RACE adapter with a random hexamer and the SP2 primer site was joined to cDNA. Priming off the SP2 site generated the second strand. MiXCR, run by TCRdb on the 5' RACE reads, gives a single entry per CDR3 protein. The table records around 19,000 distinct CDR3 sequences, over 7% of them present only once.

This TCR came from an adult in good health. The sequenced material came from blood. This rearrangement joins TRBV9 to TRBJ1-2; 7 bases map to TRBD1. This CDR3 reads CASSLNRGDYGYTF. The CDR3 DNA reads TGTGCCAGCAGCTTAAACAGGGGAGACTATGGCTACACCTTC.